This is a list of T cell receptor beta chains from one sample in a study of cytomegalovirus exposure and HLA in healthy donors. Generated by immunoSEQ multiplex PCR, the TCRdb table keeps only in-frame clones and is missing some. The profile shows 80,000 to 130,000 clones, more than 60% of them singletons. The source material was PBMCs. The receptors here all came from a woman between 18 and 29 years old in good health and CMV-seropositive. Both conserved end residues are part of each CDR3. A D gene is named only where the DNA matches it firmly. Only some rows state a clone size, as once, few, many or a class for expanded clones.

CDR3 DNA,CDR3 protein,clone size,V gene,J gene,D gene
TGTGCCAGCAGCGTAGGTGGGGGAGGATTCGGGAACACTGAAGCTTTCTTT,CASSVGGGGFGNTEAFF,-,TRBV9,TRBJ1-1,-
TGTGCCAGCAGCGTAGCGGGAACTAATCAGCCCCAGCATTTT,CASSVAGTNQPQHF,few,TRBV9,TRBJ1-5,-
TGTGCCAGCAGCACTGGACTAGTCCCTGAGCAGTTCTTC,CASSTGLVPEQFF,-,TRBV6-5,TRBJ2-1,TRBD2
TGTGCCAGCAGTCCAACAGGGGCTTACGAGCAGTACTTC,CASSPTGAYEQYF,-,TRBV5-4,TRBJ2-7,TRBD1
TGTGCCAGCAGCATCGGGACAGGGGACCTCTCCTACGAGCAGTACTTC,CASSIGTGDLSYEQYF,-,TRBV7-9,TRBJ2-7,TRBD1
TGTGCCATCAGCGGCTGGCAAGAGACCCAGTACTTC,CAISGWQETQYF,-,TRBV15,TRBJ2-5,-
TGTGCCAGCAGCTCCCTCGGGACTGAAGCTTTCTTT,CASSSLGTEAFF,-,TRBV7-8,TRBJ1-1,-
TGCGCCAGCAGCTTCGGACAGAGATCCTACGAGCAGTACTTC,CASSFGQRSYEQYF,-,TRBV5-1,TRBJ2-7,-
TGTGCCAGCAGCCAAGCGGAGACTAGCGGGATTCCGAACACCGGGGAGCTGTTTTTT,CASSQAETSGIPNTGELFF,-,TRBV4-2,TRBJ2-2,TRBD2
TGTGCCAGCAGCTTGGGTCCAGGTCTGGGTGAGCAGTTCTTC,CASSLGPGLGEQFF,once,TRBV5-6,TRBJ2-1,-
TGTGCCAGCAGCTTTCAGGGGGGAGATACGCAGTATTTT,CASSFQGGDTQYF,-,TRBV7-9,TRBJ2-3,-
TGTGCCAGCAGTTACGTTCTAGGTACGGGTGAGCAGTACTTC,CASSYVLGTGEQYF,-,TRBV6-5,TRBJ2-7,-
TGTGCCAGCAGTTATGAGGGCTACACCTTC,CASSYEGYTF,-,TRBV6-6,TRBJ1-2,-